The clone carrying this TCR beta chain appeared a single time. Generated by immunoSEQ multiplex PCR, the TCRdb table keeps only in-frame clones and is missing some. The sample has more than 95,000 clones, around 87% seen once. This entry is derived from a study of blood T cell repertoires in COVID-19. The CDR3 spans 12 residues. Germline V gene lookup returns CDR1 SGHVS and CDR2 FQNEAQ. Trimming removed 1 base at V and 6 bases at J, with 7 bases between. Sample: peripheral blood. This sequence joins TRBV7-8 and TRBJ2-7, with D hard to call. The clonotype originates from a man in his fifties or sixties with acute or convalescent COVID-19. As DNA, the CDR3 is TGTGCCAGCAGCTTAGACGGGTTCGAGCAGTACTTC. Translated: CASSLDGFEQYF.